The T cell receptor beta chain described here comes from a study of blood T cell repertoires in COVID-19. This CDR3 region has 13 residues. V was trimmed by 7 bases and J by 4 bases, leaving 7 bases between them. In germline, CDR1 is KGHDR, CDR2 SFDVKD. This table comes from immunoSEQ multiplex PCR, and its TCRdb copy is limited to in-frame clones, with some not included. The data contain over 110,000 clones, roughly 88% of them singletons. The chain combines TRBV24-1 with TRBJ2-6, with D hard to call. The source is a man aged 55 to 70 with active or convalescent COVID-19. Sequenced: peripheral blood. CDR3 amino acids: CATRSSGANVLTF. CDR3 in DNA: TGTGCCACCAGGAGCTCGGGGGCCAACGTCCTGACTTTC.